This T cell receptor (beta chain) was obtained from a study of regulatory T cells in long-lasting Graves disease (dated by TCRdb to the early 2020s). As for the study more broadly: Antithyroid drugs had been taken for less than 3 months by newly diagnosed Graves' disease patients. Patients with persistent Graves' disease were compared with patients with newly diagnosed Graves' disease using TCR sequencing and RNA sequencing of peripheral blood. The study was registered as a clinical trial and conducted in China. A total of approximately 35 samples underwent TCR sequencing: roughly 13 from persistent and some 20 from newly diagnosed Graves' disease patients.

According to the study, the label for this sample's time point signals: newly diagnosed GD, antithyroid drugs for less than 3 months. For both TCR sequencing and RNA sequencing, RNA was extracted from PBMCs using TRIzol. Graves' disease was diagnosed according to American Thyroid Association guidelines. Recruitment of patients was carried out at an endocrinology department in Xi'an, China. From each patient, roughly 9 milliliters of peripheral blood was collected into an EDTA anticoagulant tube. Ficoll Paque Plus density gradient separation was used to isolate PBMCs, and no further T cell sorting was performed. RNA quality was checked with an Agilent 2100 Bioanalyzer and agarose gel, and concentration with a NanoDrop 2000. Study-wide conclusions, independent of this receptor: Persistent patients shared more public clonotypes among themselves (around 2,700) than newly diagnosed patients did (approximately 870). As a limitation, the authors acknowledged that the small sample size may reduce accuracy. Peripheral blood alone was examined, since thyroid tissue, which constituted the primary lesion, could not be accessed. Compared with newly diagnosed patients, persistent Graves' disease patients had lower TCR Shannon entropy and fewer highly expanded clones, which suggests clonal expansion. Only the TCR beta chain was sequenced and analyzed.

Receptor amplification or capture employed multiplex PCR. TCRdb records Illumina HiSeq 4000 as the sequencer. iRepertoire HTBI primers and Arm-PCR amplification of CDR3 regions were used to construct TCR beta libraries. Before sequencing, the PCR products underwent gel purification. The source study handled its data this way. A total of under 80 TRBV and about 13 TRBJ segments were identified across samples and were used for gene usage analysis of CDR3 amino acid clonotypes. COPE and FqMerger were used to merge the filtered high-quality paired reads into contigs. Contigs were aligned with BLAST to IMGT TRBV, TRBD and TRBJ reference genes, and CDR3 was defined per IMGT. Any clonotype with a frequency above 0.1% was classified as a highly expanded clone. Shannon entropy was used to measure repertoire diversity, and the Gini coefficient was used to measure V-J evenness. Public clonotypes were defined as clonotypes shared by more than one individual. TCRdb itself trimmed the public reads at Q25 with fastp, ran MiXCR and retained productive beta chains. Under each unique CDR3 protein, matching rows form one entry showing the most common genes and DNA. Here the V and J calls rest on TCRdb's processing, not on the authors' analysis. The sample table holds fewer than 550,000 distinct CDR3 sequences, of which over 15% were seen once. The top ten constitute about 25% of the sample.

As regards this clonotype: What this receptor recognizes is not known. No per-base quality is available; no much larger clone lies one base away.

The data were also submitted as part of a second study, on T cells in Graves' hyperthyroidism and ophthalmopathy. In that second paper, the authors write: Stable Graves' hyperthyroidism was defined as the absence of progression to ophthalmopathy over 18 months of follow-up. Hyperthyroidism patients were newly diagnosed, had a disease duration of under 2 months, and were aged 18 to 65 years. Any patient with an uncontrolled infection, another autoimmune disease, pregnancy or lactation was excluded. Diagnoses were based on clinical symptoms, serum thyroxine and TRAb, thyroid ultrasound and orbital computed tomography. A first-round RT-PCR of the TCR CDR3 used the HTBI primer set with the Qiagen OneStep RT-PCR kit. Most expanded thyroid clonotypes (frequency above 0.001) were also detected in blood, a finding suggesting that blood repertoires may reflect thyroid immune responses. A model built on a 13 V-J signature distinguished ophthalmopathy from stable hyperthyroidism, reaching 87.88% sensitivity and 81.08% specificity in cross-validation and 80%/75% in testing. In validation, progression to ophthalmopathy was predicted by the model with roughly 69% sensitivity and roughly 72% specificity, a median of about 6.4 months before onset. A discovery cohort of roughly 96 patients, approximately 45 with Graves' ophthalmopathy and under 60 with stable Graves' hyperthyroidism, was used to find distinguishing TCR V-J signatures. Prospective prediction of ophthalmopathy was tested in an independent validation cohort of 18 to 20 hyperthyroidism patients and some 17 patients who later progressed to ophthalmopathy. The 100 discovery patients were randomly divided into training and test sets at a 7:3 ratio. Thyroid tissue and blood T-cell repertoires from about six Graves' hyperthyroidism patients were also compared in the study. Once sampling was done, hyperthyroidism patients were given methimazole at a starting dose of 30 mg daily, whereas ophthalmopathy patients were given high-dose intravenous methylprednisolone. Libraries were constructed in a second round of multiplex PCR, after which size selection and purification were performed. The libraries were sequenced on an Illumina HiSeq2000 using paired-end 100 bp reads. SOAPnuke was used to process the raw data, removing reads that contained adapters or uncalled bases, had a mean Phred below 15, or lacked an exact match to the constant primer or identifier. High-quality paired reads were merged using COPE v1.2.5, and each unique nucleotide sequence was defined as a clonotype. MiTCR v1.1 was used to align the clonotypes against IMGT TRBV, TRBD and TRBJ reference segments. Analysis was restricted to V-J combinations with a frequency above 0.0001, which covered roughly 99% of repertoires. The TCS score was defined as the ratio of F50 (clonal expansion) to E x V (chaos), calculated using BLOSUM62-based TCRdist between CDR3 peptides within each V-J. Welch's t-statistics and random forest reduced fewer than 550 V-J features to fewer than 15, which were used in a naive Bayes classifier (R e1071). No statistical method was used to set the sample size in advance, and investigators knew the group allocation. According to the paper, TCR Vbeta CDR3 sequencing was carried out on approximately 140 peripheral blood samples, which came from 40 to 45 ophthalmopathy, around 75 hyperthyroidism and some 17 progressor patients.

Sequencing used peripheral blood mononuclear cells (PBMCs), obtained at new diagnosis, from a patient treated with antithyroid drugs. The receptor's source is a woman under 30 with Graves disease. Donor details come from another sample of the same person, matched by shared clones.

The nucleotide sequence reads as follows: TGCAGTGCAGCTACGTACAGGGGAAGCACTGAAGCTTTCTTT. Translated, this is CSAATYRGSTEAFF. The rearranged segments are TRBV20-1 and TRBJ1-1; 7 of the junction bases match TRBD1. Ends trimmed: V by 6 bases, J by 4 bases; bases unmatched to a gene: 11. Including the terminal cysteine and phenylalanine, the CDR3 comprises 14 residues. Only the CDR3 portion is preserved as DNA: 42 bases, with reading frame beginning at the first base. From a lookup of the germline V gene (reference sequence), CDR1 and CDR2 are DFQATT and SNEGSKA.